The entry that follows covers one TCR beta chain sequence. The V gene lost 2 bases and the J gene lost 2 bases, with 11 bases spanning the gap. CDR1 and CDR2 from the germline V gene are SNHLY and FYNNEI. The CDR3 spans 15 residues. TCRdb processed the RT-PCR reads anew with MiXCR; each CDR3 protein has one entry. The table records more than 600,000 distinct CDR3 sequences, approximately 15% of them present only once. This TCR came from a female donor in good health, serving as a healthy control. Sequenced material: memory CD4+ T cells from blood. This chain links TRBV2 with TRBJ2-3; D might be TRBD1 or TRBD2, each matching 5 bases. CDR3 coding DNA: TGTGCCAGCAGTGAATGGGACGGTTACACAGATACGCAGTATTTT. Protein product: CASSEWDGYTDTQYF.